The source of this T cell receptor beta chain is a study of blood T cell repertoires in COVID-19. For the study at large: COVID-19 samples collected from the United States, Italy and Spain covered acute and convalescent phases. In each case, the material was cDNA or gDNA derived from T cells, B-cell-depleted T cells, or PBMCs.

This CDR3 is 17 amino acids long. Germline values: CDR1 MNHNY, CDR2 SVGAGI (reference sequence). V gave up 5 bases and J gave up 4 bases, with 18 bases separating them. Assay used: immunoSEQ multiplex PCR; TCRdb lists only in-frame clones, some missing. Here the sample spans roughly 190,000 clones, about four fifths being singletons. This clone appeared many times. This receptor was taken from a woman aged 25 to 45 who had been exposed to COVID-19. The J gene is TRBJ1-6, the V gene TRBV6-6; D perhaps matches TRBD1 (5 bases). The sample taken for sequencing was PBMCs or T cells enriched from blood (not recorded which). DNA for the CDR3: TGTGCCAGCAGTCCCTCTCGCGACAGCCATTATAATTCACCCCTCCACTTT. Its translation is CASSPSRDSHYNSPLHF.